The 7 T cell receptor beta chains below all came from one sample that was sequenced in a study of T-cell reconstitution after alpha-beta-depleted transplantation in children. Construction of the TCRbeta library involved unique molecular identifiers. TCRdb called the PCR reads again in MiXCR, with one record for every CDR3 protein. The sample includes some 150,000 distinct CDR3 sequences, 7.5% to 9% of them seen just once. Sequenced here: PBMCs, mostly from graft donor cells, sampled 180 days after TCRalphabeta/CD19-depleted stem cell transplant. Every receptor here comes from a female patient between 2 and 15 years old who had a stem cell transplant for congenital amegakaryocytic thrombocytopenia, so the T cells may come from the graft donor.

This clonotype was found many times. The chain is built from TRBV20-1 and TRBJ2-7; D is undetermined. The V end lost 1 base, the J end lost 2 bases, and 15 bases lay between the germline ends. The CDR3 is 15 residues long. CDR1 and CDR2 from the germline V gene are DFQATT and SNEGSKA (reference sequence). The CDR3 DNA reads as TGCAGTGCTAGAGCGACGCTGGGCAGCACCTACGAGCAGTACTTC. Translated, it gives CSARATLGSTYEQYF.

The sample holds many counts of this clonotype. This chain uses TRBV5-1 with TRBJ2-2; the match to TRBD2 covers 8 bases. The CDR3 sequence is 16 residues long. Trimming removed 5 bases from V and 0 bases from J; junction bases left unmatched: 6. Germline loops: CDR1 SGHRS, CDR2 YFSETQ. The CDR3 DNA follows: TGCGCCAGCAGGCCGCCGGGACTAGCGAACACCGGGGAGCTGTTTTTT. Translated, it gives CASRPPGLANTGELFF.

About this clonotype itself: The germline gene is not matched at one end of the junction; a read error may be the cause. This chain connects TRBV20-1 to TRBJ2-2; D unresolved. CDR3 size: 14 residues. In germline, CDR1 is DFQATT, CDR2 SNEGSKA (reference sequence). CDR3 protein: CSPRVSGRAGELFF. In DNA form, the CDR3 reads TGCAGTCCTAGAGTGTCCGGCCGTGCCGGGGAGCTGTTTTTT.

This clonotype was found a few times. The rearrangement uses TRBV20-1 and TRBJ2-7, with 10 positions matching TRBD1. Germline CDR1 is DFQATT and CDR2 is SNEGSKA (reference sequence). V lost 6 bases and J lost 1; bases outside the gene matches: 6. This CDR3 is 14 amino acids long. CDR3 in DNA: TGCAGTGCCGTTCGGGGACAGGGGTCCTACGAGCAGTACTTC. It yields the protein CSAVRGQGSYEQYF.

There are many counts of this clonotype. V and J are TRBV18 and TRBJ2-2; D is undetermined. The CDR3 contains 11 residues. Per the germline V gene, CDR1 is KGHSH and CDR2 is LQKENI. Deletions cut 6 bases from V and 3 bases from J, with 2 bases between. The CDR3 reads CASSDTGELFF. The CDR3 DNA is TGTGCCAGCTCCGACACCGGGGAGCTGTTTTTT. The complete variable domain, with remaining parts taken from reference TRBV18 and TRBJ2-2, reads NAGVMQNPRHLVRRRGQEARLRCSPMKGHSHVYWYRQLPEEGLKFMVYLQKENIIDESGMPKERFSAEFPKEGPSILRIQQVVRGDSAAYFCASSDTGELFFGEGSRLTVL.

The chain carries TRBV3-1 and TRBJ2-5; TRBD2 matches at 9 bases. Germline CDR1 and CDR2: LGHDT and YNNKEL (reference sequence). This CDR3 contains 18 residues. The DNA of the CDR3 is TGTACCATCAGCAGGGGCCTTATGGGCGGGAGGGCCGCGGAGACCCAGTACTTC. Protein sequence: CTISRGLMGGRAAETQYF.

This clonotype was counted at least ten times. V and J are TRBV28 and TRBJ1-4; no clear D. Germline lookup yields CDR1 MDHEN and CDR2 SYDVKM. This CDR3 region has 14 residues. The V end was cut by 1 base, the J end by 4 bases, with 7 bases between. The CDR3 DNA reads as TGTGCCAGCAGTTTATCGGGCATTAATGAAAAACTGTTTTTT. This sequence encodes CASSLSGINEKLFF. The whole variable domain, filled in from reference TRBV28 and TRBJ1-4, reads DVKVTQSSRYLVKRTGEKVFLECVQDMDHENMFWYRQDPGLGLRLIYFSYDVKMKEKGDIPEGYSVSREKKERFSLILESASTNQTSMYLCASSLSGINEKLFFGSGTQLSVL.